This entry is about one T cell receptor (beta chain). Because the CDR3's place on the DNA is in doubt, the DNA is left out and the CDR3 is given as listed by TCRdb. Isolated PBMCs totaled at least 6 million in each sample. The data originate from a study of blood T cells in healthy people across ages. Ends included, the CDR3 has 21 residues. Using a J-beta primer mix together with a sample-barcoded 5' primer, a second PCR was run for roughly 7 to 12 cycles. TCRdb re-called the 5' RACE reads through MiXCR, storing one row per CDR3 protein. The data contain fewer than 650,000 distinct CDR3 sequences, about 26% of them singletons. The sample was also reused in another study, on T cells of mothers and their children.

V gene TRBV12-3 or TRBV12-4 combines with J gene TRBJ1-6; TRBD1, the D gene given by the table, was not confirmed from the DNA. Sequencing was performed on blood. The TCR comes from a boy younger than 10 in good health. CDR3 loop: CASTGVQETQYFGPGTKSLHF.